The rows below give T cell receptor beta chains drawn from one sample of a study of blood T cell repertoires in COVID-19. Clones were sequenced by immunoSEQ multiplex PCR, and TCRdb holds only the in-frame ones, with some missing. The table shows about 210,000 clones, with roughly 86% occurring only once. Sequenced sample: peripheral blood. The receptors shown here come from a woman between 40 and 50 years old with acute or convalescent COVID-19. Both conserved end residues are part of each CDR3. A D gene is named only where the DNA matches it firmly. A clone size is listed for some rows: how often the clone was seen (once, few, many), or a class if it is expanded.

TRBV7-8	TRBJ2-2	.	.	CASSWRGPRGTGELFF	TGTGCCAGCAGCTGGCGGGGGCCCCGCGGGACCGGGGAGCTGTTTTTT
TRBV27	TRBJ2-7	once	TRBD1	CASSRDRTYEQYF	TGTGCCAGCAGTCGGGACAGGACCTACGAGCAGTACTTC
TRBV7-8	TRBJ2-7	few	.	CASNRVGDEQYF	TGTGCCAGCAACAGGGTCGGGGACGAGCAGTACTTC
TRBV24-1	TRBJ2-1	once	TRBD1	CATSGRWTGFNEQFF	TGTGCCACCAGTGGCCGTTGGACAGGGTTTAATGAGCAGTTCTTC
TRBV19	TRBJ1-1	.	TRBD1	CASSSQGGGLFGAEAFF	TGTGCCAGTAGTAGCCAGGGGGGCGGACTCTTTGGAGCTGAAGCTTTCTTT
TRBV9	TRBJ2-1	once	TRBD2	CASSLRLAGGLVDEQFF	TGTGCCAGCAGCCTCAGACTAGCGGGGGGGCTCGTGGATGAGCAGTTCTTC
TRBV20-1	TRBJ2-7	.	.	CSAIQGGEQYF	TGCAGTGCCATACAAGGGGGCGAGCAGTACTTC
TRBV25-1	TRBJ2-2	.	TRBD2	CASSDRPGGGTGELFF	TGTGCCAGCAGTGATCGTCCCGGGGGGGGGACCGGGGAGCTGTTTTTT
TRBV5-6	TRBJ2-7	.	.	CASSPSNRVQNEQYF	TGTGCCAGCAGCCCATCAAACAGGGTCCAAAACGAGCAGTACTTC
TRBV19	TRBJ2-7	.	.	CASSISPGSGVEQYF	TGTGCCAGTAGTATATCCCCGGGGTCCGGGGTCGAGCAGTACTTC
TRBV25-1	TRBJ2-1	.	.	CASSARTTLHDEQFF	TGTGCCAGCAGTGCCCGGACTACCCTGCACGATGAGCAGTTCTTC
TRBV6-6	TRBJ2-2	once	.	CASSYASPGTGELFF	TGTGCCAGCAGTTACGCCAGTCCGGGCACCGGGGAGCTGTTTTTT
TRBV5-6	TRBJ1-2	.	.	CASSLLAGNYGYTF	TGTGCCAGCAGCTTGTTGGCGGGAAACTATGGCTACACCTTC
TRBV30	TRBJ1-1	once	.	CAWRPNYDTEAFF	TGTGCCTGGAGGCCCAACTACGACACTGAAGCTTTCTTT
TRBV19	TRBJ1-2	few	.	CASSISSTRRANYGYTF	TGTGCCAGTAGTATAAGTTCCACGAGGCGCGCTAACTATGGCTACACCTTC
TRBV12-3/TRBV12-4	TRBJ2-7	few	TRBD1	CASGTGVAEQYF	TGTGCCAGCGGGACAGGAGTCGCCGAGCAGTACTTC
TRBV27	TRBJ2-3	.	TRBD1	CASSFRDSNTDTQYF	TGTGCCAGCAGTTTCCGGGACAGCAACACAGATACGCAGTATTTT
TRBV4-3	TRBJ2-1	.	TRBD2	CASSQPTSGNNEQFF	TGCGCCAGCAGCCAACCGACTAGCGGGAATAATGAGCAGTTCTTC
TRBV10-2	TRBJ2-2	.	TRBD2	CASSQGLAGGRVGELFF	TGCGCCAGCAGCCAAGGGCTAGCGGGGGGGAGAGTCGGGGAGCTGTTTTTT
TRBV4-1	TRBJ2-1	.	.	CASSQVGLRPSSYNEQFF	TGCGCCAGCAGCCAAGTAGGACTCCGACCTAGCTCCTACAATGAGCAGTTCTTC
TRBV27	TRBJ1-1	.	.	CASSFLGRENTEAFF	TGTGCCAGCAGTTTCTTGGGCAGGGAGAACACTGAAGCTTTCTTT
TRBV4-1	TRBJ2-3	.	TRBD2	CASSQQAGTGTDTQYF	TGCGCCAGCAGCCAACAAGCGGGGACGGGCACAGATACGCAGTATTTT
TRBV2	TRBJ2-7	.	TRBD1	CASTWDSSYEQYF	TGTGCCAGCACCTGGGACAGTTCCTACGAGCAGTACTTC
TRBV12-3/TRBV12-4	TRBJ1-6	.	.	CASSPQSSPLHF	TGTGCCAGCAGTCCCCAGTCCTCACCCCTCCACTTT
TRBV4-2	TRBJ1-2	.	.	CASSPINWEGQGHGYTF	TGTGCCAGCAGCCCGATTAATTGGGAGGGGCAAGGACATGGCTACACCTTC
TRBV5-1	TRBJ1-2	.	TRBD1	CASSLELPGQGGYTF	TGCGCCAGCAGCTTAGAACTACCGGGACAGGGGGGCTACACCTTC
TRBV12-3/TRBV12-4	TRBJ1-1	.	.	CASSLGENTEAFF	TGTGCCAGCAGTTTAGGCGAGAACACTGAAGCTTTCTTT
TRBV5-5	TRBJ2-2	.	TRBD1	CASSTRDRGSTGELFF	TGTGCCAGCAGCACCCGGGACAGGGGGAGCACCGGGGAGCTGTTTTTT
TRBV7-9	TRBJ2-1	.	TRBD2	CASSLEGGKQFF	TGTGCCAGCAGCTTAGAGGGAGGGAAGCAGTTCTTC
TRBV7-8	TRBJ2-7	.	TRBD1	CASSPEGDSIYEQYF	TGTGCCAGCAGCCCAGAGGGGGACAGTATTTACGAGCAGTACTTC
TRBV30	TRBJ2-7	.	TRBD1	CAWSTGTEPYEQYF	TGTGCCTGGAGTACCGGGACAGAGCCCTACGAGCAGTACTTC
TRBV6-5	TRBJ2-1	.	.	CASSFRGSYNEQFF	TGTGCCAGCAGTTTCCGGGGCTCCTACAATGAGCAGTTCTTC
TRBV27	TRBJ1-6	.	.	CASSSTGSRSPLHF	TGTGCCAGCAGTTCCACAGGGTCCAGGTCACCCCTCCACTTT
TRBV27	TRBJ2-3	.	.	CASSFGLDTQYF	TGTGCCAGCAGTTTTGGCCTAGATACGCAGTATTTT
TRBV30	TRBJ1-1	.	.	CAWSVRGLNTEAFF	TGTGCCTGGAGTGTCAGAGGCCTGAACACTGAAGCTTTCTTT